These T cell receptor beta chains were read from a single sample in a study of blood T cell repertoires in COVID-19. Measured with immunoSEQ multiplex PCR; TCRdb has only the in-frame clones, and not every one. The sample has under 150,000 clones, around 73% seen once. The sample consisted of peripheral blood. The receptors originated from a woman aged 45-65 years with active or convalescent COVID-19. Both conserved end residues are part of each CDR3. The D gene is left open where the match is weak. The size of a clone is reported for some rows only, either as once, few or many, or as a class for expanded clones.

clone_size: .; v_call: TRBV6-4; d_call: TRBD1; j_call: TRBJ1-6; cdr3_nt: TGTGCCAGCAGTGACTCCCTAGGGGCCGGGAGGGGGCAACCCCAAGGTTCACCCCTCCACTTT; cdr3_aa: CASSDSLGAGRGQPQGSPLHF
clone_size: .; v_call: TRBV3-1/TRBV3-2; d_call: TRBD2; j_call: TRBJ2-7; cdr3_nt: TGTGCCAGCAGCCAAGGAGGGGAGCGGGGGTACTACGAGCAGTACTTC; cdr3_aa: CASSQGGERGYYEQYF
clone_size: .; v_call: TRBV5-4; d_call: TRBD1; j_call: TRBJ2-3; cdr3_nt: TGTGCCAGCAGCTTGGAGGGCGCAGGGGGCGCTATTGGCCGAGATACGCAGTATTTT; cdr3_aa: CASSLEGAGGAIGRDTQYF
clone_size: .; v_call: TRBV5-4; d_call: .; j_call: TRBJ1-2; cdr3_nt: TGTGCCAGCAGCTCGGACAGCCGCCCATCGTATGGCTACACCTTC; cdr3_aa: CASSSDSRPSYGYTF
clone_size: .; v_call: TRBV6-5; d_call: .; j_call: TRBJ1-1; cdr3_nt: TGTGCCAGCCGCGCCAGGATGAACACTGAAGCTTTCTTT; cdr3_aa: CASRARMNTEAFF
clone_size: .; v_call: TRBV6-5; d_call: TRBD2; j_call: TRBJ2-7; cdr3_nt: TGTGCCAGCAGGGGACTAGCGGGAGGGTACGAGCAGTACTTC; cdr3_aa: CASRGLAGGYEQYF
clone_size: .; v_call: TRBV4-2; d_call: .; j_call: TRBJ2-7; cdr3_nt: TGTGCCAGCAGCCAATCGACTAGCTACGAGCAGTACTTC; cdr3_aa: CASSQSTSYEQYF
clone_size: .; v_call: TRBV7-2; d_call: TRBD1; j_call: TRBJ2-7; cdr3_nt: TGTGCCAGCAGCTTAGGGGACAGCTCCTCCTACGAGCAGTACTTC; cdr3_aa: CASSLGDSSSYEQYF
clone_size: once; v_call: TRBV19; d_call: .; j_call: TRBJ2-3; cdr3_nt: TGTGCCAGTAGTATTTACAGGGCCACAGATACGCAGTATTTT; cdr3_aa: CASSIYRATDTQYF
clone_size: .; v_call: TRBV23-1; d_call: .; j_call: TRBJ1-1; cdr3_nt: TGCGCCAGCAGTCGGTCAGAAAACACTGAAGCTTTCTTT; cdr3_aa: CASSRSENTEAFF
clone_size: .; v_call: TRBV7-3; d_call: TRBD1; j_call: TRBJ1-1; cdr3_nt: TGTGCCAGCAGCTTAATAGGGACAGGGGACAGCGAAGCTTTCTTT; cdr3_aa: CASSLIGTGDSEAFF
clone_size: .; v_call: TRBV3-1/TRBV3-2; d_call: .; j_call: TRBJ1-1; cdr3_nt: TGTGCCAGCAGCCACGGGGGGGATGGGAACACTGAAGCTTTCTTT; cdr3_aa: CASSHGGDGNTEAFF
clone_size: .; v_call: TRBV5-8; d_call: .; j_call: TRBJ1-2; cdr3_nt: TGTGCCAGCAGCTTATTCAGGGGACCCGGCTATGGCTACACCTTC; cdr3_aa: CASSLFRGPGYGYTF
clone_size: .; v_call: TRBV30; d_call: .; j_call: TRBJ1-1; cdr3_nt: TGTGCCTGGAGCGAGGACAGGAACACTGAAGCTTTCTTT; cdr3_aa: CAWSEDRNTEAFF
clone_size: .; v_call: TRBV2; d_call: TRBD1; j_call: TRBJ1-4; cdr3_nt: TGTGCCAGCAATCGACAGGGGACTAATGAAAAACTGTTTTTT; cdr3_aa: CASNRQGTNEKLFF
clone_size: .; v_call: TRBV13; d_call: TRBD1; j_call: TRBJ1-2; cdr3_nt: TGTGCCAGCAGCTTTAACAACAGGGGGCGAGATGGCTACACCTTC; cdr3_aa: CASSFNNRGRDGYTF
clone_size: .; v_call: TRBV28; d_call: .; j_call: TRBJ1-5; cdr3_nt: TGTGCCAGCAGTTTAATACAGGGCAATCAGCCCCAGCATTTT; cdr3_aa: CASSLIQGNQPQHF
clone_size: .; v_call: TRBV5-6; d_call: TRBD2; j_call: TRBJ2-1; cdr3_nt: TGTGCCAGCAGCCCCTCGCGGGGACTAGCGTACTACAATGAGCAGTTCTTC; cdr3_aa: CASSPSRGLAYYNEQFF
clone_size: .; v_call: TRBV28; d_call: TRBD2; j_call: TRBJ2-5; cdr3_nt: TGTGCCAGCAGTTTAGAACGGACTAGCGGGAGCCAAGAGACCCAGTACTTC; cdr3_aa: CASSLERTSGSQETQYF
clone_size: .; v_call: TRBV7-9; d_call: TRBD1; j_call: TRBJ2-3; cdr3_nt: TGTGCCAGCAGCGGACAGGGGGCCGACACAGATACGCAGTATTTT; cdr3_aa: CASSGQGADTDTQYF
clone_size: .; v_call: TRBV7-2; d_call: .; j_call: TRBJ1-2; cdr3_nt: TGTGCCAGCAGCTTAGATGTTCAGGCTGGCTACACCTTC; cdr3_aa: CASSLDVQAGYTF
clone_size: medium-sized; v_call: TRBV4-2; d_call: .; j_call: TRBJ1-2; cdr3_nt: TGTGCCAGCAGCCAGGAGCACTCCCGGGGGATGTATGGCTACACCTTC; cdr3_aa: CASSQEHSRGMYGYTF
clone_size: .; v_call: TRBV9; d_call: .; j_call: TRBJ1-6; cdr3_nt: TGTGCCAGCAGCGTAGGGGGCGTACCGCCCCTCCACTTT; cdr3_aa: CASSVGGVPPLHF
clone_size: .; v_call: TRBV24-1; d_call: .; j_call: TRBJ1-1; cdr3_nt: TGTGCCACCAGTGAGGCAAAGAACACTGAAGCTTTCTTT; cdr3_aa: CATSEAKNTEAFF
clone_size: once; v_call: TRBV4-3; d_call: .; j_call: TRBJ2-1; cdr3_nt: TGCGCCAGCAGCCAAGATAGAAACAATGAGCAGTTCTTC; cdr3_aa: CASSQDRNNEQFF
clone_size: once; v_call: TRBV14; d_call: .; j_call: TRBJ2-5; cdr3_nt: TGTGCCAGCAGCCAAATAGGGGATGCGGAGACCCAGTACTTC; cdr3_aa: CASSQIGDAETQYF
clone_size: .; v_call: TRBV4-2; d_call: TRBD1; j_call: TRBJ2-7; cdr3_nt: TGTGCCAGCAGCCCGTTGGGGACAGGGGGCTACGAGCAGTACTTC; cdr3_aa: CASSPLGTGGYEQYF
clone_size: .; v_call: TRBV7-9; d_call: .; j_call: TRBJ2-1; cdr3_nt: TGTGCCAGCAGCTTGGCCCAAGGAGGGGATGAGCAGTTCTTC; cdr3_aa: CASSLAQGGDEQFF
clone_size: .; v_call: TRBV12-5; d_call: .; j_call: TRBJ1-5; cdr3_nt: TGTGCTAGTGGTTTGGTACAGGAGACAGTGGGGAAATATAGCAATCAGCCCCAGCATTTT; cdr3_aa: CASGLVQETVGKYSNQPQHF
clone_size: .; v_call: TRBV30; d_call: TRBD1; j_call: TRBJ1-5; cdr3_nt: TGTGCCTGGACCACGGACAGGGGGCGAAATCAGCCCCAGCATTTT; cdr3_aa: CAWTTDRGRNQPQHF
clone_size: .; v_call: TRBV6-5; d_call: .; j_call: TRBJ1-6; cdr3_nt: TGTGCCAGCAGGGCTAGCGGGGGAGTTAATTCACCCCTCCACTTT; cdr3_aa: CASRASGGVNSPLHF
clone_size: .; v_call: TRBV6-2/TRBV6-3; d_call: TRBD1; j_call: TRBJ1-5; cdr3_nt: TGTGCCAGCATCCCGACAGGGGGACGCAATCAGCCCCAGCATTTT; cdr3_aa: CASIPTGGRNQPQHF
clone_size: .; v_call: TRBV12-2; d_call: .; j_call: TRBJ1-5; cdr3_nt: TGTGCAAGTCGCTTAGAAGGGGACAGGGGTCAGCCCCAGCATTTT; cdr3_aa: CASRLEGDRGQPQHF
clone_size: once; v_call: TRBV11-2; d_call: .; j_call: TRBJ2-1; cdr3_nt: TGTGCCAGCAGCTTCCCTCCCGGGGGGCAGTTCTTC; cdr3_aa: CASSFPPGGQFF
clone_size: .; v_call: TRBV7-9; d_call: TRBD1; j_call: TRBJ1-1; cdr3_nt: TGTGCCAGCAGTTTGACAGGGACTAGCTCTGAAGCTTTCTTT; cdr3_aa: CASSLTGTSSEAFF
clone_size: .; v_call: TRBV5-4; d_call: TRBD2; j_call: TRBJ2-1; cdr3_nt: TGTGCCAGCAGCTTGGTTGTGGGAGGGCCTAGTTCGATCGAGCAGTTCTTC; cdr3_aa: CASSLVVGGPSSIEQFF
clone_size: .; v_call: TRBV23-1; d_call: .; j_call: TRBJ1-1; cdr3_nt: TGCGCCAGCAGTCAAGGAAGAATTTTCGGGGGGCCGAAGAACACTGAAGCTTTCTTT; cdr3_aa: CASSQGRIFGGPKNTEAFF
clone_size: many; v_call: TRBV21-1; d_call: .; j_call: TRBJ2-7; cdr3_nt: TGTGCCAGCAGCAATAAACAGGGAATGGGATGCGAGCAGTACTTC; cdr3_aa: CASSNKQGMGCEQYF
clone_size: .; v_call: TRBV5-6; d_call: TRBD1; j_call: TRBJ1-2; cdr3_nt: TGTGCCAGCAGCTCCCCTCCGACAGGGATGTATGGCTACACCTTC; cdr3_aa: CASSSPPTGMYGYTF
clone_size: .; v_call: TRBV7-9; d_call: .; j_call: TRBJ2-1; cdr3_nt: TGTGCCAGCAGCTCGTCAGGGAATGAGCAGTTCTTC; cdr3_aa: CASSSSGNEQFF
clone_size: .; v_call: TRBV2; d_call: .; j_call: TRBJ2-1; cdr3_nt: TGTGCCAGCAGTGAAGCGCTTGTGGACTCCGGGACTAATGAGCAGTTCTTC; cdr3_aa: CASSEALVDSGTNEQFF
clone_size: .; v_call: TRBV18; d_call: TRBD1; j_call: TRBJ2-6; cdr3_nt: TGTGCCAGCTCCCCCGCGACAGGGCCCCGCTCTGGGGCCAACGTCCTGACTTTC; cdr3_aa: CASSPATGPRSGANVLTF
clone_size: .; v_call: TRBV12-3/TRBV12-4; d_call: TRBD2; j_call: TRBJ2-3; cdr3_nt: TGTGCCAGCATAGCGGGAGCGGGAGATACGCAGTATTTT; cdr3_aa: CASIAGAGDTQYF
clone_size: .; v_call: TRBV6-2/TRBV6-3; d_call: TRBD2; j_call: TRBJ2-1; cdr3_nt: TGTGCCAGCAGTGCCTGGAGAGTCTCCGCGGGAGATGAGCAGTTCTTC; cdr3_aa: CASSAWRVSAGDEQFF
clone_size: .; v_call: TRBV11-1; d_call: .; j_call: TRBJ2-5; cdr3_nt: TGTGCCAGCAGCGCGTGGGGGGACCAAGAGACCCAGTACTTC; cdr3_aa: CASSAWGDQETQYF
clone_size: .; v_call: TRBV7-7; d_call: TRBD2; j_call: TRBJ2-1; cdr3_nt: TGTGCCAGCAGCTCCACTAGCGGGAGTACCTACAATGAGCAGTTCTTC; cdr3_aa: CASSSTSGSTYNEQFF
clone_size: .; v_call: TRBV5-1; d_call: .; j_call: TRBJ1-1; cdr3_nt: TGCGCCAGCAGCGTGGACAGTTTTGGCACTGAAGCTTTCTTT; cdr3_aa: CASSVDSFGTEAFF
clone_size: .; v_call: TRBV5-6; d_call: TRBD1; j_call: TRBJ1-4; cdr3_nt: TGTGCCAGCAGCATAGACAGGGTGGGCACTAATGAAAAACTGTTTTTT; cdr3_aa: CASSIDRVGTNEKLFF
clone_size: .; v_call: TRBV5-5; d_call: TRBD2; j_call: TRBJ2-7; cdr3_nt: TGTGCCAGCAGCTGGGATCTAGCGGGAGTGTACGAGCAGTACTTC; cdr3_aa: CASSWDLAGVYEQYF